The 18 T cell receptor beta chains below all came from one sample that was sequenced in a study of identical twins. One entry per CDR3 protein results from TCRdb running MiXCR on the 5' RACE reads. Of roughly 570,000 distinct CDR3 sequences listed, 9.6% are singletons. These data also featured in a second study, about yellow fever vaccine responses in identical twins.

Sequencing was done on a sample of PBMCs. The receptors originated from a woman between 18 and 30 years old in good health.

The chain recombines TRBV5-1 with TRBJ2-7; TRBD1 matches at 8 bases. J was trimmed by 4 bases and V by 0 bases; bases with no gene match: 6. CDR1 and CDR2 from the germline V gene are SGHRS and YFSETQ. This CDR3 comprises 15 residues. CDR3 in amino acids: CASSLVAGGVYEQYF. CDR3 sequence (DNA): TGCGCCAGCAGCTTGGTGGCAGGGGGCGTTTACGAGCAGTACTTC.

The table lists this clonotype with a few counts. The J gene is TRBJ2-7, the V gene TRBV2; 7 bases map to TRBD1. CDR1 and CDR2 from the germline V gene are SNHLY and FYNNEI. J gave up 6 bases and V 8 bases, and 7 bases lay outside the gene matches. There are 12 residues in the CDR3. In DNA form, the CDR3 reads TGTGCCAGCTTAGACAGGGTTAGCGAGCAGTACTTC. Residues: CASLDRVSEQYF.

Only a few counts were recorded for this clonotype. This rearrangement joins TRBV3-1 to TRBJ2-5; 12 positions match TRBD2. The germline V gene has CDR1 LGHDT and CDR2 YNNKEL (reference sequence). V was pared by 0 bases and J by 9 bases, with 14 bases of the junction left unmatched. This CDR3 is built from 18 residues. DNA of the CDR3: TGTGCCAGCAGCCAAGATCGTTCAAGACTAGCGGGAGTAAAGGCCCAGTACTTC. It specifies CASSQDRSRLAGVKAQYF.

In its sample, this clonotype was seen many times. V and J are TRBV5-5 and TRBJ2-1, with a possible D match to TRBD1 (6 bases). CDR1 is SGHKS and CDR2 is YYEKEE in the germline V gene (reference sequence). The CDR3 consists of 12 residues. V was pared by 4 bases and J by 10 bases, with 12 bases between. In nucleotides, the CDR3 is TGTGCCAGCAGCCCAACAGGGCCAGAGCAGTTCTTC. Translating it yields CASSPTGPEQFF.

This clonotype was seen a handful of times. The rearrangement links TRBV27 to TRBJ2-2; perhaps TRBD1 as D (5 bases). CDR3 length: 14 amino acids. Germline loops: CDR1 MNHEY, CDR2 SMNVEV (reference sequence). V was clipped by 6 bases and J by 7 bases, with 15 bases between them. The DNA for the CDR3 is TGTGCCAGCAGCTTACAGGCGATACACGGGGAGCTGTTTTTT. Its translation: CASSLQAIHGELFF.

This sequence joins TRBV6-1 and TRBJ2-3; D unresolved. The CDR3 runs 16 residues. V was clipped by 6 bases and J by 0 bases, with 16 bases between them. In germline, CDR1 is MNHNS, CDR2 SASEGT. The CDR3 nucleotides are TGTGCCAGCAGACCAGTAGACATATCTAGCACAGATACGCAGTATTTT. Its translation: CASRPVDISSTDTQYF.

This clonotype appeared many times. The chain uses TRBV4-2 and TRBJ2-7; D remains ambiguous. The CDR3 sequence is 14 residues long. V lost 5 bases and J 0 bases, leaving 11 bases between the germline ends. Germline V CDR1 and CDR2: LGHNA, YNFKEQ. For the CDR3, the DNA is TGTGCCAGCAGCAAAGCAGCAGGCTCCTACGAGCAGTACTTC. It codes for CASSKAAGSYEQYF.

The chain recombines TRBV7-2 with TRBJ1-6, with D unresolved. The CDR3 loop spans 13 amino acids. CDR1 SGHTA and CDR2 FQGNSA come from the germline V gene. V lost 6 bases to trimming and J lost 10 bases, with 13 bases between them. This chain's CDR3 is CASRPSGDSPLHF. CDR3 sequence (DNA): TGTGCCAGCAGACCATCGGGCGACTCACCCCTCCACTTT.

This clonotype was counted ten times or more. The chain has TRBV20-1 and TRBJ1-2; D unclear. Germline V gene data show CDR1 as DFQATT and CDR2 as SNEGSKA (reference sequence). Trimming cost V 1 base and J 2 bases, with 14 bases left between them. This CDR3 is 15 amino acids long. The CDR3, as DNA: TGCAGTGCTAGAGGGGGTAGTGGGCAAAACTATGGCTACACCTTC. Its translation: CSARGGSGQNYGYTF.

This clonotype was detected ten times or more. V and J are TRBV10-3 and TRBJ2-1, with D perhaps TRBD1 (6 bases). Germline V gene lookup returns CDR1 ENHRY and CDR2 SYGVKD. With 11 bases removed from V and 2 bases from J, the gap between germline ends came to 10 bases. The CDR3 has 12 amino acids. In DNA form, the CDR3 reads TGTGCCGGTGGGGACACCTACAATGAGCAGTTCTTC. It yields the protein CAGGDTYNEQFF.

The chain employs TRBV5-1 and TRBJ2-1; the D is unclear. This CDR3 is 14 amino acids long. Trimming took off 1 base at V and 4 bases at J, with 9 bases between the two ends. Per germline, CDR1 SGHRS and CDR2 YFSETQ. The CDR3 DNA sequence: TGCGCCAGCAGCTTGAACAGACAATACAATGAGCAGTTCTTC. Amino acid sequence: CASSLNRQYNEQFF.

There are a few counts of this clonotype. The chain recombines TRBV7-2 with TRBJ2-7; D unclear. Germline V CDR1 and CDR2: SGHTA, FQGNSA. V lost 1 base and J 3 bases, leaving 13 bases between the germline ends. The CDR3 loop spans 15 amino acids. The CDR3, as DNA: TGTGCCAGCAGCTTAGGAGTTATCGAGATCTACGAGCAGTACTTC. It encodes CASSLGVIEIYEQYF.

This clonotype was detected ten times or more. V usage is TRBV12-3 or TRBV12-4 and J usage is TRBJ2-1; the D gene is possibly TRBD1 (6 bases). V was clipped by 6 bases and J by 8 bases, with 11 bases between them. The CDR3 spans 12 residues. CDR3 protein: CASRGRGHEQFF. The CDR3 region has the DNA TGTGCCAGCAGGGGCAGGGGCCATGAGCAGTTCTTC.

This clonotype has at least ten counts. This sequence joins TRBV27 and TRBJ2-2; no firm D call. The V end was cut by 5 bases, the J end by 9 bases, with 10 bases between. CDR3 length: 12 amino acids. Germline V lookup: CDR1 MNHEY, CDR2 SMNVEV (reference sequence). The CDR3 sequence: CASSTVGRELFF. The CDR3 DNA is TGTGCCAGCAGTACTGTGGGGAGGGAGCTGTTTTTT.

V usage is TRBV6-1 and J usage is TRBJ2-5, with 7 nucleotides matching TRBD2. CDR1 and CDR2 from the germline V gene are MNHNS and SASEGT. J lost 4 bases, V lost 4 bases, and 12 bases had no gene match. The CDR3 length is 16 residues. The CDR3 DNA is TGTGCCAGCAGTGTGGGGCCGGGCGGGAGCGCAGAGACCCAGTACTTC. Translating gives CASSVGPGGSAETQYF.

A few counts support this clonotype. The chain carries TRBV12-3 or TRBV12-4 and TRBJ1-4; D uncertain. This CDR3 region has 12 residues. V was clipped by 1 base and J by 14 bases, with 11 bases between them. The CDR3 reads CASSLGAEGLFF. CDR3 nucleotide sequence: TGTGCCAGCAGTTTAGGGGCCGAAGGTCTGTTTTTT.

As concerns this clonotype: One end of the junction varies from germline; a read error may be responsible. The J gene is TRBJ2-1, the V gene TRBV11-2; TRBD2 might be the D (6 bases). This CDR3 region has 12 residues. The V gene's germline CDR1 is SGHAT and CDR2 FQNNGV. The CDR3 reads CASSLIGTSLIF. The CDR3 nucleotides are TGTGCCAGCAGCTTAATTGGGACTTCCCTAATCTTC.

This chain uses TRBV30 with TRBJ2-7; 7 positions agree with TRBD1. This CDR3 has 13 residues. V trimming: 7 bases; J trimming: 6 bases; junction bases outside the gene matches: 12. Germline assignment: CDR1 GTSNPN and CDR2 SVGIG (reference sequence). Written as DNA, the CDR3 is TGTGCCTTACATGGACAGGCGACAGGCGAGCAGTACTTC. Amino acids: CALHGQATGEQYF.